Each of the 2 T cell receptor gamma chains below was sequenced from the same sample in a study of gamma-delta chains in newborns, infants, children. TCRdb re-called the reads with CATT. The sample's table shows a few gamma-chain clones. Source material: blood. These receptors came from a child who had a fever. This table probably holds off-target reads from a library built for another chain.

As regards this clone: The limits of the CDR3 on the DNA are not certain, so only TCRdb's listed CDR3 is given. No J gene was named, though the V gene is TRGV9. Per the germline V gene, CDR1 is GITISATS and CDR2 is ISYDGTV (reference sequence). With termini counted, the CDR3 has 26 amino acids. CDR3: CACDSPGTRASWDTRQMFFGTGIKLF.

With respect to this clone: The limits of the CDR3 on the DNA are not certain, so only TCRdb's listed CDR3 is given. Called V gene: TRGV9; the J gene was not called. CDR1 GITISATS and CDR2 ISYDGTV come from the germline V gene (reference sequence). Including both end residues, the CDR3 is 29 amino acids long. CDR3 region: CACDTVGDKATVHSWDTRQMFFGTGIKLF.